These 15 T cell receptor beta chains share one sample of origin, sequenced in a study of cytomegalovirus exposure and HLA in healthy donors. The PCR made use of 60 Vbeta and 13 Jbeta primers. TCRdb keeps only in-frame clones here, not all; method: immunoSEQ multiplex PCR. Here the sample spans some 200,000 clones, around four fifths being singletons. The sample comprised PBMCs. Every receptor here comes from a woman in her thirties or forties in good health and CMV-seronegative.

The chain uses TRBV4-2 and TRBJ2-1; 12 positions agree with TRBD2. This CDR3 comprises 18 residues. Germline CDR1 is LGHNA and CDR2 is YNFKEQ. V lost 2 bases to trimming and J lost 1 base; unmatched junction nucleotides: 6. CDR3 amino acids: CASSQRTGTSGSYNEQFF. CDR3 coding DNA: TGTGCCAGCAGCCAACGGACCGGGACTAGCGGGTCCTACAATGAGCAGTTCTTC.

This clone showed up just a few times. The genes are TRBV7-9 and TRBJ2-7, with a weak D call TRBD2 (6 bases). The CDR3 is 12 residues long. Deletions cut 6 bases from V and 7 bases from J, with 13 bases between. Germline CDR1 and CDR2: SEHNR and FQNEAQ (reference sequence). This CDR3 is CASRAGTGEQYF. The CDR3 nucleotides are TGTGCCAGCAGGGCGGGAACGGGGGAGCAGTACTTC. Based on the CDR3 plus reference TRBV7-9 and TRBJ2-7, the full variable domain is DTGVSQNPRHKITKRGQNVTFRCDPISEHNRLYWYRQTLGQGPEFLTYFQNEAQLEKSRLLSDRFSAERPKGSFSTLEIQRTEQGDSAMYLCASRAGTGEQYFGPGTRLTVT.

The genes are TRBV2 and TRBJ1-3, with D perhaps matching TRBD1 (5 bases). The V end lost 1 base, the J end lost 4 bases, and 11 bases lay between the germline ends. This CDR3 is 15 amino acids long. Germline CDR1 and CDR2: SNHLY and FYNNEI. The CDR3 is CASSEGSGPGNTIYF. DNA for the CDR3: TGTGCCAGCAGTGAAGGCTCAGGGCCAGGAAACACCATATATTTT.

In this sample, this clone turned up once. The chain joins TRBV7-2 to TRBJ2-7; the D gene is possibly TRBD2 (5 bases). With 1 base removed from V and 5 bases from J, the gap between germline ends came to 18 bases. This CDR3 contains 16 residues. Germline CDR1 SGHTA, CDR2 FQGNSA. CDR3 sequence reads: CASSLVFGEGSHEQYF. The DNA of the CDR3 is TGTGCCAGCAGCTTAGTATTCGGAGAGGGTAGCCACGAGCAGTACTTC.

This clone appeared a few times. The chain has TRBV4-1 and TRBJ1-1; TRBD1 aligns across 12 bases. V lost 3 bases to trimming and J lost 5 bases; unmatched junction nucleotides: 4. CDR3 length: 15 residues. Germline CDR1 and CDR2: MGHRA and YSYEKL. CDR3 protein: CASSHAGQGATEAFF. As DNA, the CDR3 is TGCGCCAGCAGCCATGCGGGACAGGGGGCGACTGAAGCTTTCTTT.

The chain combines TRBV4-2 with TRBJ2-2, with 9 bases fitting TRBD2. V was clipped by 0 bases and J by 2 bases; unmatched bases: 10. From germline, CDR1 is LGHNA and CDR2 YNFKEQ. The CDR3 sequence is 19 residues long. CDR3: CASSQEQGYSGSNTGELFF. For the CDR3, the DNA is TGTGCCAGCAGCCAAGAACAGGGATATAGCGGGAGCAACACCGGGGAGCTGTTTTTT.

The chain is built from TRBV7-3 and TRBJ2-2; tentatively, D is TRBD2 (6 bases). Germline-derived CDR1 and CDR2 are SGHTA and FQGTGA. The CDR3 length is 16 residues. With 0 bases removed from V and 2 bases from J, the gap between germline ends came to 10 bases. Here the CDR3 DNA reads TGTGCCAGCAGCTTAACGGGGACTGGAAACACCGGGGAGCTGTTTTTT. This gives the protein CASSLTGTGNTGELFF.

The chain joins TRBV2 to TRBJ1-1; 9 nucleotides line up with TRBD1. Germline CDR1 SNHLY, CDR2 FYNNEI. The ends lost 8 bases at V and 0 bases at J; junction bases unmatched: 4. CDR3 length: 14 amino acids. CDR3 region: CASRGQGMNTEAFF. DNA for the CDR3: TGTGCCAGCCGTGGACAGGGGATGAACACTGAAGCTTTCTTT.

This sequence joins TRBV6-5 and TRBJ1-2; possible D gene TRBD1, 5 bases. The V end lost 3 bases, the J end lost 7 bases, and 12 bases lay between the germline ends. CDR1 and CDR2 (germline): MNHEY, SVGAGI. This CDR3 is 13 amino acids long. CDR3 in amino acids: CASSYRQGGGYTF. The CDR3 DNA is TGTGCCAGCAGTTATCGGCAGGGAGGTGGCTACACCTTC.

This clone was observed a handful of times. This chain links TRBV6-5 with TRBJ2-7; D remains unclear. CDR3 length: 13 amino acids. The V end lost 6 bases, the J end lost 0 bases, and 9 bases lay between the germline ends. Germline loops: CDR1 MNHEY, CDR2 SVGAGI. CDR3 nucleotides: TGTGCCAGCAGGCGGAGTAGCTCCTACGAGCAGTACTTC. Encoded protein: CASRRSSSYEQYF.

This clone was detected once. This chain connects TRBV19 to TRBJ2-1, with D possibly TRBD2 on 5 matching bases. The CDR3 loop spans 15 amino acids. V lost 9 bases to trimming and J lost 0 bases, with 15 bases between them. CDR1 is LNHDA and CDR2 is SQIVND in the germline V gene (reference sequence). CDR3 sequence: CASSQAVRSYNEQFF. The CDR3 coding sequence is TGTGCCAGCAGCCAAGCGGTCCGCTCCTACAATGAGCAGTTCTTC.

About this clone: An end of the junction differs from the germline gene, which may be a read error. The V and J genes are TRBV5-1 and TRBJ1-5; D might be TRBD1 (6 bases). Per the germline V gene, CDR1 is SGHRS and CDR2 is YFSETQ. The CDR3 contains 16 residues. CDR3 protein: CVSSTEPRGSNQPQHF. DNA for the CDR3: TGCGTCAGCAGCACGGAGCCAAGGGGGAGCAATCAGCCCCAGCATTTT.

J is TRBJ2-3 and V is TRBV27, with D possibly matching TRBD2 (6 bases). CDR3 size: 17 residues. V dropped 8 bases and J dropped 0 bases, with 21 bases sitting between them. Germline V gene data show CDR1 as MNHEY and CDR2 as SMNVEV (reference sequence). The chain's CDR3 is CASAVGGTTASTDTQYF. The CDR3 bases are TGTGCCAGCGCCGTTGGGGGGACGACCGCTAGCACAGATACGCAGTATTTT.

This rearrangement joins TRBV4-1 to TRBJ2-7; no firm D call. The CDR3 is 15 amino acids. Trimming pared 0 bases from V and 2 bases from J, leaving 11 bases between. Germline lookup yields CDR1 MGHRA and CDR2 YSYEKL. The chain's CDR3 is CASSQDGGGTYEQYF. The CDR3 DNA reads as TGCGCCAGCAGCCAAGATGGTGGCGGAACCTACGAGCAGTACTTC.

The V gene is TRBV5-1, the J gene TRBJ2-2, with a weak D call TRBD2 (5 bases). This CDR3 spans 16 amino acids. The germline CDR1 and CDR2 sequences are SGHRS and YFSETQ. The germline V and J ends were trimmed by 3 bases and 0 bases, with 12 bases remaining between them. CDR3 in amino acids: CASSSTGGANTGELFF. Here the CDR3 DNA reads TGCGCCAGCAGCTCGACTGGAGGCGCGAACACCGGGGAGCTGTTTTTT.